The source of this TCR beta chain is a study of blood T cell repertoires in COVID-19. Clones were sequenced by immunoSEQ multiplex PCR, and TCRdb holds only the in-frame ones, with some missing. Among 220,000 or so clones listed, approximately 85% were seen once. J lost 5 bases, V lost 4 bases, and 11 bases had no gene match. This CDR3 is 16 amino acids long. Germline V gene sequence: CDR1 SGHTA, CDR2 FQGNSA. This TCR was sampled from a man in his forties or fifties who had recovered from COVID-19. The chain joins TRBV7-2 to TRBJ2-5; the match to TRBD2 covers 9 bases. The sample comprised peripheral blood. For the CDR3, the DNA is TGTGCCAGCAGCTCCCAACAACTAGCGGGTTGGGAGACCCAGTACTTC. It translates to CASSSQQLAGWETQYF. The entire variable domain, with the rest obtained from reference TRBV7-2 and TRBJ2-5, is as follows: GAGVSQSPSNKVTEKGKDVELRCDPISGHTALYWYRQSLGQGLEFLIYFQGNSAPDKSGLPSDRFSAERTGGSVSTLTIQRTQQEDSAVYLCASSSQQLAGWETQYFGPGTRLLVL.